The 18 T cell receptor beta chains in this list originate from one sample, sequenced in a study of T cell responses to AZD1222 COVID-19 vaccine. Some clones are missing from TCRdb's copy, which holds only in-frame ones; the method was immunoSEQ multiplex PCR. The repertoire holds approximately 99,000 clones, with about 89% as singletons. The sample was peripheral blood, taken 28 days after the second AZD1222 dose. The receptors come from an adult who received the AZD1222 COVID-19 vaccine.

The chain is built from TRBV20-1 and TRBJ2-1; D unresolved. The CDR3 consists of 11 residues. V lost 3 bases, J lost 10 bases, and 10 bases lay in between. Germline CDR1 and CDR2: DFQATT and SNEGSKA (reference sequence). CDR3 protein: CSASGLGEQFF. The DNA for the CDR3 is TGCAGTGCTAGCGGCCTAGGGGAGCAGTTCTTC.

The chain couples TRBV5-1 to TRBJ2-1; 9 bases match TRBD1. There are 15 residues in the CDR3. The V gene's germline CDR1 is SGHRS and CDR2 YFSETQ. V shed 4 bases, J shed 7 bases, and the junction held 9 bases outside the gene matches. Here the CDR3 reads CASSPEGTGRNEQFF. The CDR3 DNA follows: TGCGCCAGCAGCCCGGAAGGGACAGGGAGAAATGAGCAGTTCTTC.

J is TRBJ2-7 and V is TRBV2, with 11 nucleotides matching TRBD2. V shed 1 base, J shed 0 bases, and the junction held 8 bases outside the gene matches. The CDR3 runs to 18 residues. Looked up from germline, CDR1 is SNHLY and CDR2 is FYNNEI. This CDR3 reads CASSEGWLAGGLSYEQYF. CDR3 bases: TGTGCCAGCAGTGAAGGCTGGCTAGCGGGAGGCCTCTCCTACGAGCAGTACTTC.

The gene calls are TRBV24-1 and TRBJ2-2; weak D call: TRBD1 (6 bases). Germline CDR1 is KGHDR and CDR2 is SFDVKD. This CDR3 has 13 amino acids. The V end lost 5 bases, the J end lost 4 bases, and 7 bases lay between the germline ends. CDR3 coding DNA: TGTGCCACCAGTGGGACAGCCACCGGGGAGCTGTTTTTT. It translates to CATSGTATGELFF.

J is TRBJ1-1 and V is TRBV6-6, with unresolved D. V gave up 6 bases and J gave up 1 base, with 15 bases separating them. This CDR3 spans 15 amino acids. Germline CDR1 is MNHNY and CDR2 is SVGAGI (reference sequence). Here the CDR3 DNA reads TGTGCCAGCAGCCCCGGGGAGGGTGGGAACACTGAAGCTTTCTTT. Translating gives CASSPGEGGNTEAFF.

This clone was picked up a small number of times. The rearrangement joins TRBV7-7 to TRBJ2-2; maybe TRBD1 (6 bases). Per the germline V gene, CDR1 is SSHAT and CDR2 is FNYEAQ (reference sequence). The ends were cut back, 0 bases at V and 3 bases at J, with 8 bases in the middle. The CDR3 is made up of 15 amino acids. CDR3 bases: TGTGCCAGCAGCTTAGCGCCAGGGGACACCGGGGAGCTGTTTTTT. It codes for CASSLAPGDTGELFF.

J is TRBJ2-2 and V is TRBV9; no definite D call. Trimming removed 3 bases from V and 6 bases from J, with 9 bases in between. The germline gives CDR1 SGDLS, CDR2 YYNGEE. The CDR3 is made up of 13 amino acids. The CDR3 DNA reads TGTGCCAGCAGCGCCCCCCCCGCCGGGGAGCTGTTTTTT. Encoded protein: CASSAPPAGELFF.

The gene calls are TRBV11-2 and TRBJ1-4; D remains unclear. The germline V and J ends were trimmed by 8 bases and 0 bases, with 10 bases remaining between them. This CDR3 spans 14 amino acids. The germline V gene encodes CDR1 SGHAT and CDR2 FQNNGV. The CDR3 here is CASAFGATNEKLFF. The CDR3 DNA reads as TGTGCCAGCGCATTCGGGGCAACTAATGAAAAACTGTTTTTT.

V and J are TRBV18 and TRBJ1-1, with 7 bases lining up with TRBD1. Germline lookup yields CDR1 KGHSH and CDR2 LQKENI. The CDR3 runs 13 residues. V gave up 4 bases and J gave up 5 bases; unmatched junction bases: 4. Here the CDR3 DNA reads TGTGCCAGCTCACAGGGGGCCGGGACTGAAGCTTTCTTT. Its protein product is CASSQGAGTEAFF.

The J gene is TRBJ1-5, the V gene TRBV2; TRBD1 aligns across 11 bases. Germline CDR1 reads SNHLY; CDR2 reads FYNNEI. There are 16 residues in the CDR3. Losses at the gene ends were 8 bases for V and 6 bases for J; bases not matched to a gene: 12. DNA of the CDR3: TGTGCCAGCCACCGGACAGGGGGCAAGCTTAGTCAGCCCCAGCATTTT. Protein: CASHRTGGKLSQPQHF.

CDR3: CASSLGVATNEKLFF. CDR3 DNA: TGCGCCAGCAGCTTGGGGGTTGCAACTAATGAAAAACTGTTTTTT. This rearrangement joins TRBV5-1 to TRBJ1-4, with no clear D. The CDR3 covers 15 residues. Deletions cut 0 bases from V and 0 bases from J, with 6 bases between. Per the germline V gene, CDR1 is SGHRS and CDR2 is YFSETQ.

This clone showed up just once. The gene calls are TRBV19 and TRBJ1-1; no reliable D call. This CDR3 spans 13 amino acids. The V end lost 5 bases, the J end lost 0 bases, and 7 bases lay between the germline ends. The germline V gene encodes CDR1 LNHDA and CDR2 SQIVND (reference sequence). Written as DNA, the CDR3 is TGTGCCAGTAGTCTACGAGTGAACACTGAAGCTTTCTTT. Translated, it gives CASSLRVNTEAFF.

The chain joins TRBV19 to TRBJ1-5, with 7 bases aligning to TRBD1. Germline CDR1 and CDR2: LNHDA and SQIVND (reference sequence). Germline trimming cut 6 bases from V and 0 bases from J; bases unmatched to any gene: 11. The CDR3 extends over 17 amino acids. CDR3 coding DNA: TGTGCCAGTAGCTCGTCCTCCGGGACAGATAGCAATCAGCCCCAGCATTTT. This translates into CASSSSSGTDSNQPQHF.

The chain employs TRBV6-2 or TRBV6-3 and TRBJ2-2, with D unclear. CDR1 is MNHEY and CDR2 is SVGEGT in the germline V gene. V lost 5 bases to trimming and J lost 2 bases, with 3 bases between them. The CDR3 has 12 residues. This chain's CDR3 is CASSINTGELFF. The DNA for the CDR3 is TGTGCCAGCAGTATAAACACCGGGGAGCTGTTTTTT.

The CDR3 DNA is TGTGCCAGCAGCCTTGGCCCGGACGCTGAAGCTTTCTTT. This sequence encodes CASSLGPDAEAFF. The genes are TRBV7-3 and TRBJ1-1; D not certain. The V gene lost 5 bases and the J gene lost 6 bases, with 13 bases spanning the gap. The germline V gene encodes CDR1 SGHTA and CDR2 FQGTGA. This CDR3 region has 13 residues.

This clone was observed a handful of times. The CDR3 region has the DNA TGTGCCAGCAGCGCCACGGTTTTCTCTGGAAACACCATATATTTT. It is translated as CASSATVFSGNTIYF. The rearrangement links TRBV9 to TRBJ1-3; D remains ambiguous. V was cut by 3 bases and J by 0 bases, with 10 bases left in between. Germline assignment: CDR1 SGDLS and CDR2 YYNGEE. This CDR3 has 15 amino acids.

V gene TRBV7-9 combines with J gene TRBJ2-3; 9 bases agree with TRBD2. V lost 5 bases and J lost 2; bases outside the gene matches: 5. CDR3 length equals 15 residues. Germline-derived CDR1 and CDR2 are SEHNR and FQNEAQ (reference sequence). The DNA for the CDR3 is TGTGCCAGCAGCGGAGCGGGAGGAGTCACAGATACGCAGTATTTT. It translates to CASSGAGGVTDTQYF. The variable domain in full, with the rest retrieved from reference TRBV7-9 and TRBJ2-3, is DTGVSQNPRHKITKRGQNVTFRCDPISEHNRLYWYRQTLGQGPEFLTYFQNEAQLEKSRLLSDRFSAERPKGSFSTLEIQRTEQGDSAMYLCASSGAGGVTDTQYFGPGTRLTVL.

The gene calls are TRBV3-1 (or the pseudogene TRBV3-2) and TRBJ1-2, with TRBD1 matching 7 bases. This CDR3 is 16 amino acids long. Per the germline V gene, CDR1 is LGHDT and CDR2 is YNNKEL (reference sequence). Trimming took 6 bases from V and 7 from J; bases not matched to a gene: 17. The CDR3 reads CASSPRQGAVSAGYTF. In DNA form, the CDR3 reads TGTGCCAGCAGTCCGAGACAGGGCGCGGTCTCGGCTGGCTACACCTTC.